Reported below is one T cell receptor beta chain. Authors' methods: Estimates of nucleated cell counts were drawn from the amplification of reference gene primers. The protocol was immunoSEQ multiplex PCR, while the TCRdb copy is restricted to in-frame clones and leaves out a portion. From that table come the V and J calls and clone size; the DNA was used to work out D and trimming. The top ten hold 20% of the sample, which has about 190,000 clones, roughly 80% seen once. This sample is drawn from a study of blood T cell repertoires in COVID-19. In the study overall: The study drew acute and convalescent COVID-19 samples from the United States, Italy and Spain. T cells, B-cell-depleted T cells, or PBMCs provided the cDNA or gDNA that served as material.

The CDR3 has 16 residues. V was shortened by 4 bases and J by 4 bases, with 18 bases between the two germline ends. Germline assignment: CDR1 LNHDA and CDR2 SQIVND (reference sequence). Specimen: peripheral blood. J is TRBJ2-3 and V is TRBV19, with a tentative D call TRBD1 (7 bases). This receptor was obtained from a human donor in a cohort sampled during active COVID-19. The CDR3 is CASSTFYRGGPDTQYF. CDR3 DNA sequence: TGTGCCAGTAGTACATTCTACAGGGGAGGCCCAGATACGCAGTATTTT.